This paragraph covers one T cell receptor beta chain sequence. Authors' methods: For nucleated cells, counts were estimated from reference gene primer amplification. Some clones are missing from TCRdb's copy, which holds only in-frame ones; the method was immunoSEQ multiplex PCR. Clonal size and the V and J genes are those of that table, whereas D and trimming came from the DNA. The sample holds approximately 140,000 clones, 86% seen once. The V gene's germline CDR1 is SGHTA and CDR2 FQGNSA. The CDR3 totals 14 residues. Between the trimmed V and J ends, which lost 3 bases and 5 bases, there was a span of 10 bases. These data are taken from a study of blood T cell repertoires in COVID-19. As for the study in general: COVID-19 samples from acute and convalescent phases originated in the United States, Italy and Spain. Sources were T cells, B-cell-depleted T cells, or PBMCs; the material itself was cDNA or gDNA.

Material for sequencing was peripheral blood. J is TRBJ2-2 and V is TRBV7-2, with D possibly matching TRBD2 (6 bases). The TCR sequence derives from a man in his 70s with acute or convalescent COVID-19. The chain's CDR3 is CASSLSGSTGELFF. CDR3 DNA sequence: TGTGCCAGCAGCTTGAGCGGGTCTACCGGGGAGCTGTTTTTT.